Following are 22 T cell receptor beta chains from one sample sequenced in a study of CD8+ T cells in alopecia areata. Once RNA had been extracted, it was reverse transcribed into cDNA to act as the sequencing template. The method was immunoSEQ multiplex PCR; TCRdb's version includes in-frame clones alone and lacks a portion of them. Here the sample spans some 110,000 clones, approximately 60% being singletons. Sample: CD4+ T cells sorted from blood. These TCRs come from a human donor in good health.

The V gene is TRBV19, the J gene TRBJ1-2; D remains unclear. Germline V CDR1 and CDR2: LNHDA, SQIVND (reference sequence). V gave up 4 bases and J gave up 6 bases, with 12 bases separating them. The CDR3 has 13 residues. CDR3 sequence reads: CASSTLWADGYTF. CDR3 nucleotides: TGTGCCAGTAGTACGCTTTGGGCCGATGGCTACACCTTC.

The CDR3 nucleotides are TGTGCCAGCAGCTTGGAAATGGGGCGGGGGGAGCAGTTCTTC. Its translation is CASSLEMGRGEQFF. This rearrangement joins TRBV5-6 to TRBJ2-1; 7 bases fit TRBD2. CDR1 SGHDT and CDR2 YYEEEE come from the germline V gene. Losses at the gene ends were 0 bases for V and 10 bases for J; bases not matched to a gene: 7. The CDR3 loop spans 14 amino acids.

The V call is TRBV29-1, the J call TRBJ2-1; D is undetermined. CDR3 size: 13 residues. CDR1 and CDR2 from the germline V gene are SQVTM and ANQGSEA. The V gene lost 6 bases and the J gene lost 9 bases, with 18 bases spanning the gap. The CDR3 here is CSVTLTVPLEQFF. The CDR3, as DNA: TGCAGCGTAACGTTAACGGTCCCCCTTGAGCAGTTCTTC.

The chain recombines TRBV4-1 with TRBJ2-6; tentative D call: TRBD2 (5 bases). Germline V gene data show CDR1 as MGHRA and CDR2 as YSYEKL. CDR3 size: 19 residues. V lost 3 bases, J lost 0 bases, and 18 bases lay in between. The CDR3 DNA is TGCGCCAGCAGCCACCCCCGGGATGTAAACCCCTCTGGGGCCAACGTCCTGACTTTC. Protein product: CASSHPRDVNPSGANVLTF.

The DNA of the CDR3 is TGCGCCAGCAGCTTGGGGGAGACACCAGTTCTTTCGAGCAAGTACTTC. Translated: CASSLGETPVLSSKYF. The chain is built from TRBV5-1 and TRBJ2-7; D possibly corresponds to TRBD2 (5 bases). Trimming left V 0 bases short and J 11 bases short, with 24 bases between. The length of the CDR3 is 16 residues. Germline V gene sequence: CDR1 SGHRS, CDR2 YFSETQ. Complete variable domain (other parts from reference TRBV5-1 and TRBJ2-7): KAGVTQTPRYLIKTRGQQVTLSCSPISGHRSVSWYQQTPGQGLQFLFEYFSETQRNKGNFPGRFSGRQFSNSRSEMNVSTLELGDSALYLCASSLGETPVLSSKYFGPGTRLTVT.

This clone showed up just a few times. The chain links TRBV6-1 to TRBJ2-7; D is undetermined. CDR3 length: 15 amino acids. Per germline, CDR1 MNHNS and CDR2 SASEGT. V was shortened by 4 bases and J by 7 bases, with 20 bases between the two germline ends. CDR3 DNA: TGTGCCAGCAGTGTCTCCCCCAGCGAGAACGGAGAGCAGTACTTC. Translation gives CASSVSPSENGEQYF.

The chain has TRBV27 and TRBJ2-7; D not resolved. Germline V gene lookup returns CDR1 MNHEY and CDR2 SMNVEV (reference sequence). The V end lost 10 bases, the J end lost 5 bases, and 15 bases lay between the germline ends. CDR3 length: 12 residues. As DNA, the CDR3 is TGTGCCACCCAAGACGGGCCGCACGAGCAGTACTTC. Translated: CATQDGPHEQYF.

The chain combines TRBV5-6 with TRBJ2-5; the match to TRBD2 covers 15 bases. There are 16 residues in the CDR3. Germline loops: CDR1 SGHDT, CDR2 YYEEEE. J gave up 2 bases and V 4 bases, and 3 bases lay outside the gene matches. The CDR3 sequence: CASSEGLAGGQETQYF. The DNA of the CDR3 is TGTGCCAGCAGCGAGGGACTAGCGGGGGGTCAAGAGACCCAGTACTTC. Drawing the rest from reference TRBV5-6 and TRBJ2-5, the complete variable domain is DAGVTQSPTHLIKTRGQQVTLRCSPKSGHDTVSWYQQALGQGPQFIFQYYEEEERQRGNFPDRFSGHQFPNYSSELNVNALLLGDSALYLCASSEGLAGGQETQYFGPGTRLLVL.

The chain combines TRBV7-2 with TRBJ1-1; D not resolved. The CDR3 has 12 residues. Germline CDR1 SGHTA, CDR2 FQGNSA. V gave up 1 base and J gave up 5 bases, with 5 bases separating them. CDR3 DNA: TGTGCCAGCAGCTTAGATGTAACTGAAGCTTTCTTT. Amino acids: CASSLDVTEAFF.

The rearrangement uses TRBV7-4 and TRBJ2-1; D unresolved. The CDR3 covers 11 residues. CDR1 is SGHVT and CDR2 is SQSDAQ in the germline V gene. The V end lost 8 bases, the J end lost 2 bases, and 4 bases lay between the germline ends. The CDR3 coding sequence is TGTGCCAGCCCCCCCTACAATGAGCAGTTCTTC. Its translation is CASPPYNEQFF.

This sequence joins TRBV6-6 and TRBJ2-2, with D uncertain. Between the trimmed V and J ends, which lost 8 bases and 6 bases, there was a span of 7 bases. Per germline, CDR1 MNHNY and CDR2 SVGAGI (reference sequence). This CDR3 spans 11 amino acids. CDR3 residues: CASFWPGELFF. The CDR3 region has the DNA TGTGCCAGCTTTTGGCCCGGGGAGCTGTTTTTT.

The V gene is TRBV30, the J gene TRBJ2-7, with 10 bases fitting TRBD1. The CDR3 contains 14 residues. J lost 4 bases, V lost 1 base, and 4 bases had no gene match. Germline V CDR1 and CDR2: GTSNPN, SVGIG (reference sequence). This CDR3 is CAWSATGGRYEQYF. CDR3 nucleotide sequence: TGTGCCTGGAGTGCGACAGGGGGCAGATACGAGCAGTACTTC.

This chain uses TRBV6-5 with TRBJ1-6, with D maybe TRBD1 (5 bases). The CDR3 loop spans 14 amino acids. Trimming took 7 bases from V and 8 from J, leaving 15 bases between them. CDR1 is MNHEY and CDR2 is SVGAGI in the germline V gene. The CDR3: CASTRGQGHSPLHF. For the CDR3, the DNA is TGTGCCAGCACACGGGGCCAAGGACATTCACCCCTCCACTTT.

This rearrangement joins TRBV27 to TRBJ2-3, with D perhaps TRBD2 (5 bases). The CDR3 loop spans 13 amino acids. Germline lookup yields CDR1 MNHEY and CDR2 SMNVEV (reference sequence). V lost 6 bases to trimming and J lost 2 bases, with 9 bases between them. CDR3 protein: CASRGLNTDTQYF. CDR3 DNA sequence: TGTGCCAGCAGAGGACTGAACACAGATACGCAGTATTTT.

This sequence joins TRBV14 and TRBJ1-2; D is unresolved. Germline V gene lookup returns CDR1 SGHDN and CDR2 FVKESK. The CDR3 is 13 amino acids. Between the trimmed V and J ends, which lost 4 bases and 8 bases, there was a span of 14 bases. The CDR3 spells CASSPTLRTGYTF. In DNA, the CDR3 is TGTGCCAGCAGCCCCACTTTACGGACCGGCTACACCTTC.

The chain uses TRBV30 and TRBJ1-5, with 9 bases lining up with TRBD1. The CDR3 is 15 amino acids. J gave up 4 bases and V 2 bases, and 6 bases lay outside the gene matches. The germline V gene encodes CDR1 GTSNPN and CDR2 SVGIG (reference sequence). In DNA, the CDR3 is TGTGCCTGGAGTAAACGAGGGACAGGGAATCAGCCCCAGCATTTT. Translation: CAWSKRGTGNQPQHF. The full variable domain, rest sourced from reference TRBV30 and TRBJ1-5, is SQTIHQWPATLVQPVGSPLSLECTVEGTSNPNLYWYRQAAGRGLQLLFYSVGIGQISSEVPQNLSASRPQDRQFILSSKKLLLSDSGFYLCAWSKRGTGNQPQHFGDGTRLSIL.

The chain recombines TRBV6-1 with TRBJ2-1, with D perhaps TRBD2 (5 bases). The germline V gene encodes CDR1 MNHNS and CDR2 SASEGT. Trimming removed 4 bases at V and 4 bases at J, with 20 bases between. This CDR3 spans 17 amino acids. CDR3 DNA sequence: TGTGCCAGCAGTGTCTCTGCTAGCCAGGCGAAATACAATGAGCAGTTCTTC. Translation: CASSVSASQAKYNEQFF.

Note on this clone: At one boundary the junction diverges from the germline segment, which might be a read error. The rearrangement uses TRBV7-2 and TRBJ2-5; 11 bases are shared with TRBD2. Germline CDR1 and CDR2: SGHTA and FQGNSA. CDR3 length: 16 residues. CDR3 loop: CASSAFSGGARETQHF. Here the CDR3 DNA reads TGTGCCAGCAGCGCCTTTAGCGGGGGGGCCAGGGAGACCCAGCACTTC.

V usage is TRBV11-2 and J usage is TRBJ1-1; tentative D call: TRBD1 (6 bases). The CDR3 is 14 residues long. Trimming left V 0 bases short and J 3 bases short, with 8 bases between. Germline lookup yields CDR1 SGHAT and CDR2 FQNNGV. In DNA form, the CDR3 reads TGTGCCAGCAGCTTAGATGGACAGTACACTGAAGCTTTCTTT. The encoded protein is CASSLDGQYTEAFF.

The V call is TRBV4-1, the J call TRBJ1-1; D is uncertain. V dropped 0 bases and J dropped 5 bases, with 10 bases sitting between them. CDR1 and CDR2 from the germline V gene are MGHRA and YSYEKL. The CDR3 loop spans 14 amino acids. The CDR3 bases are TGCGCCAGCAGCCAAGACAGCGGGAGGACTGAAGCTTTCTTT. Its translation: CASSQDSGRTEAFF.

This CDR3 reads CASRRMWDEQYF. The CDR3 DNA follows: TGCGCCAGCAGGAGGATGTGGGACGAGCAGTACTTC. J is TRBJ2-7 and V is TRBV5-1; D unresolved. The CDR3 runs 12 residues. The germline V gene has CDR1 SGHRS and CDR2 YFSETQ. V was pared by 5 bases and J by 5 bases, with 11 bases between.

This chain joins TRBV29-1 and TRBJ2-3; D perhaps matches TRBD2 (6 bases). V was cut by 3 bases and J by 0 bases, with 10 bases left in between. The CDR3 contains 14 residues. Germline V gene lookup returns CDR1 SQVTM and CDR2 ANQGSEA. CDR3 nucleotide sequence: TGCAGCGTTGACGTGGCGGGAAGCACAGATACGCAGTATTTT. This encodes CSVDVAGSTDTQYF.